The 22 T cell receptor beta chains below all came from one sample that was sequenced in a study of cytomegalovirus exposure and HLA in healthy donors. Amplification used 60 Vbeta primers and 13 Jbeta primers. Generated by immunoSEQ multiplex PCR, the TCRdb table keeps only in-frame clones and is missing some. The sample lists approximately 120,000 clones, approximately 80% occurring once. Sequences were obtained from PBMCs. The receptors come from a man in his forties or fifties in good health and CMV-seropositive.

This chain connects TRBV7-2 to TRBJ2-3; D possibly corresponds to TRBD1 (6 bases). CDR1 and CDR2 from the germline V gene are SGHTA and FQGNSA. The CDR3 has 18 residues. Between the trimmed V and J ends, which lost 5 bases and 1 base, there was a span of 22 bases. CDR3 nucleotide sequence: TGTGCCAGCAGCCTTATAAACCCCGGCCGACAGGGCACAGATACGCAGTATTTT. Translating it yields CASSLINPGRQGTDTQYF. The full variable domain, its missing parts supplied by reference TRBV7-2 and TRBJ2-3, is GAGVSQSPSNKVTEKGKDVELRCDPISGHTALYWYRQSLGQGLEFLIYFQGNSAPDKSGLPSDRFSAERTGGSVSTLTIQRTQQEDSAVYLCASSLINPGRQGTDTQYFGPGTRLTVL.

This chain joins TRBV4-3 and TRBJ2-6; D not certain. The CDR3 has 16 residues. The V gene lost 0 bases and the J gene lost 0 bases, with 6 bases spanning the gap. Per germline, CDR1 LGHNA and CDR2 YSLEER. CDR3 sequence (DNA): TGCGCCAGCAGCCAAGATATGAGCTCTGGGGCCAACGTCCTGACTTTC. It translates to CASSQDMSSGANVLTF.

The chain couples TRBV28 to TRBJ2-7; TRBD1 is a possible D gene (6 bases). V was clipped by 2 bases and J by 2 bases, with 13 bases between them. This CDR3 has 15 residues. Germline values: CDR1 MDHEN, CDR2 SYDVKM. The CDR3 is CASSLPDSSTYEQYF. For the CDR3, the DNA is TGTGCCAGCAGTTTACCGGACAGCTCCACCTACGAGCAGTACTTC. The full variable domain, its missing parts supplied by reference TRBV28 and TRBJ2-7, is DVKVTQSSRYLVKRTGEKVFLECVQDMDHENMFWYRQDPGLGLRLIYFSYDVKMKEKGDIPEGYSVSREKKERFSLILESASTNQTSMYLCASSLPDSSTYEQYFGPGTRLTVT.

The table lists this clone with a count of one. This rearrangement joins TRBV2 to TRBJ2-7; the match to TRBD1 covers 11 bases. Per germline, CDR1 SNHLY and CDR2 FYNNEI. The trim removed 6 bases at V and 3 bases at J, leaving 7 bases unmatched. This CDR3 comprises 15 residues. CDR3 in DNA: TGTGCCAGCAGCTATACCGGGACAGGGGGCTACGAGCAGTACTTC. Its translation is CASSYTGTGGYEQYF.

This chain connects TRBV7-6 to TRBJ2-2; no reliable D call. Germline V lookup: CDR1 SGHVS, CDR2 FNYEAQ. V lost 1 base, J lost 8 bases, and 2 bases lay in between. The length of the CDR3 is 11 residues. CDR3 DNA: TGTGCCAGCAGCTTAGTAGGGGAGCTGTTTTTT. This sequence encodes CASSLVGELFF.

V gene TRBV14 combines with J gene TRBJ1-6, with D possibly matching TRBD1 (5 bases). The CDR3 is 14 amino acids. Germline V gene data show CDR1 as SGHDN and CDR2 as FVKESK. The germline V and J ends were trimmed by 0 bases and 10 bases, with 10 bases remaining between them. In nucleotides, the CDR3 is TGTGCCAGCAGCCAAGATTTAGGGGCCTCACCCCTCCACTTT. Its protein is CASSQDLGASPLHF.

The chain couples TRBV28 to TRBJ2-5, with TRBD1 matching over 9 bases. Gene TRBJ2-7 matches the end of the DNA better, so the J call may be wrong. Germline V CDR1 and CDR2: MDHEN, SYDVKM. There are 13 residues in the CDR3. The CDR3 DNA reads TGTGCCAGCAGAGCGACAGGGGGCTACGAGCAGTACTTC. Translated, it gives CASRATGGYEQYF.

The CDR3 reads CASSSGQAIYEQYF. CDR3 DNA: TGTGCCAGCAGCTCGGGACAGGCGATCTACGAGCAGTACTTC. The chain employs TRBV5-8 and TRBJ2-7; 8 bases line up with TRBD1. The CDR3 is 14 amino acids. CDR1 is SGHTS and CDR2 is YDEGEE in the germline V gene. The V segment lost 3 bases and the J segment 3 bases; nucleotides outside the gene matches: 5.

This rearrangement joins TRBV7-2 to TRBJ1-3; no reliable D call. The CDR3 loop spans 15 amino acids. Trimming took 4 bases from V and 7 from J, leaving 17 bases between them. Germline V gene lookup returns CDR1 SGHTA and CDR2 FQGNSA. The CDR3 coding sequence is TGTGCCAGCAGCTCTAGCGGAGTATCAAGGAACACCATATATTTT. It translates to CASSSSGVSRNTIYF.

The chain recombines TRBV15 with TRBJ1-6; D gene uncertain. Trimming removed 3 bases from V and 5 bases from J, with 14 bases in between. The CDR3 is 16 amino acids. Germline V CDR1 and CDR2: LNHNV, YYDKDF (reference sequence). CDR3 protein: CATSRRGRADNSPLHF. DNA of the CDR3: TGTGCCACCAGCAGGAGAGGGAGGGCCGATAATTCACCCCTCCACTTT.

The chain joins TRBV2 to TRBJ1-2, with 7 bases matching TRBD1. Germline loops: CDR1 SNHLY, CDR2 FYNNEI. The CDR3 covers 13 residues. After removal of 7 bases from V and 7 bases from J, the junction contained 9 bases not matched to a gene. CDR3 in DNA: TGTGCCAGCATGGGGGACAGTCTGGGTGGCTACACCTTC. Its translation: CASMGDSLGGYTF.

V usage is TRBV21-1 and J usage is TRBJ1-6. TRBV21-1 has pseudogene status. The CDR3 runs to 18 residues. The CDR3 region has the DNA TGTGCCAGCAGCAAAACCCTCCGGAGAAGATCCTATAATTCACCCCTCCACTTT. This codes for CASSKTLRRRSYNSPLHF.

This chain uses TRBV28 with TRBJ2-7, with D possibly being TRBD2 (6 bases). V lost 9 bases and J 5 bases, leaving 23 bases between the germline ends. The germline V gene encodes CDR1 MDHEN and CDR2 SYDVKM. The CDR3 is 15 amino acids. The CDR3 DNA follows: TGTGCCAGTTTAGGCGACCCCTCCCGGGGGAACGAGCAGTACTTC. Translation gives CASLGDPSRGNEQYF.

Here the CDR3 DNA reads TGTGCCAGCAGCGTACTCCCGGGGGGGAACACTGAAGCTTTCTTT. This codes for CASSVLPGGNTEAFF. The V gene is TRBV5-4, the J gene TRBJ1-1; possible D gene TRBD1, 5 bases. Looked up from germline, CDR1 is SGHNT and CDR2 is YYREEE (reference sequence). Trimming cost V 4 bases and J 1 base, with 14 bases left between them. There are 15 residues in the CDR3.

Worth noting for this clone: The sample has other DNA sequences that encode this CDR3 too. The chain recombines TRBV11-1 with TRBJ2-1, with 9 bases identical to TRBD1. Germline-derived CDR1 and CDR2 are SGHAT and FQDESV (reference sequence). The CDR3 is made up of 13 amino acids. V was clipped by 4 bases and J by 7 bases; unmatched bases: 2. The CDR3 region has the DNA TGTGCCAGCAGCTCGGACAGGGGTAATGAGCAGTTCTTC. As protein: CASSSDRGNEQFF.

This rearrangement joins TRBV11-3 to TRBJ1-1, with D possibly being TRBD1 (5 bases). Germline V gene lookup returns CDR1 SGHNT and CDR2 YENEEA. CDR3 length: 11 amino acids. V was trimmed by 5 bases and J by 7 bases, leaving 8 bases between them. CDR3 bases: TGTGCCAGCAGCCATGACAGTGAAGCTTTCTTT. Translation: CASSHDSEAFF.

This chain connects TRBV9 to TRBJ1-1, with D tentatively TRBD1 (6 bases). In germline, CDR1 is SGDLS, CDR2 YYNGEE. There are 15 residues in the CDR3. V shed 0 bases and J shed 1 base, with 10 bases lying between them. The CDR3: CASSVGNRANTEAFF. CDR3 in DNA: TGTGCCAGCAGCGTAGGTAACAGGGCGAACACTGAAGCTTTCTTT.

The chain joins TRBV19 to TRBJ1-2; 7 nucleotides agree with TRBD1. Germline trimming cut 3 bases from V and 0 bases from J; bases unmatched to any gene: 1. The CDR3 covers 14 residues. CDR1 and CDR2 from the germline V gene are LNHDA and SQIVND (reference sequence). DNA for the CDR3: TGTGCCAGTAGTATCCAGGGGGCTAACTATGGCTACACCTTC. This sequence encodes CASSIQGANYGYTF.

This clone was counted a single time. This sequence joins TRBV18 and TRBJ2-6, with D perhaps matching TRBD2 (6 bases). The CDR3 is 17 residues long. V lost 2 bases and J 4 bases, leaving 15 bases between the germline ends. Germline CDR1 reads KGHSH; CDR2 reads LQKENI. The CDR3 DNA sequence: TGTGCCAGCTCACCAAGGAGGGAGGTGCTCGGGGCCAACGTCCTGACTTTC. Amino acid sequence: CASSPRREVLGANVLTF.

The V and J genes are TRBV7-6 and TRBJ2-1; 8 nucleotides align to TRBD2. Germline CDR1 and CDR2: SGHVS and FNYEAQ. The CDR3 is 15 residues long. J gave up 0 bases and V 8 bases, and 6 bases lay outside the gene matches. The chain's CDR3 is CASRPGGGSYNEQFF. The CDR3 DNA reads TGTGCCAGCCGCCCGGGAGGGGGCTCCTACAATGAGCAGTTCTTC.

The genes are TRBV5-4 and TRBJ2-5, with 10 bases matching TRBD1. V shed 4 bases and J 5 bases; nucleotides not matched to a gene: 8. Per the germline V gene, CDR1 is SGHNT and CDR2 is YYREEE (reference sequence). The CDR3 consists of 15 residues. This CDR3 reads CASSKTGTGAETQYF. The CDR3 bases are TGTGCCAGCAGCAAAACCGGGACAGGGGCCGAGACCCAGTACTTC.

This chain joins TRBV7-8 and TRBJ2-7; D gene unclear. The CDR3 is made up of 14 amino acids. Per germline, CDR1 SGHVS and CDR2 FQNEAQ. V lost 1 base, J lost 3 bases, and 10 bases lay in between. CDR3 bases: TGTGCCAGCAGCTTAGGTCTGGAGTACTACGAGCAGTACTTC. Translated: CASSLGLEYYEQYF.